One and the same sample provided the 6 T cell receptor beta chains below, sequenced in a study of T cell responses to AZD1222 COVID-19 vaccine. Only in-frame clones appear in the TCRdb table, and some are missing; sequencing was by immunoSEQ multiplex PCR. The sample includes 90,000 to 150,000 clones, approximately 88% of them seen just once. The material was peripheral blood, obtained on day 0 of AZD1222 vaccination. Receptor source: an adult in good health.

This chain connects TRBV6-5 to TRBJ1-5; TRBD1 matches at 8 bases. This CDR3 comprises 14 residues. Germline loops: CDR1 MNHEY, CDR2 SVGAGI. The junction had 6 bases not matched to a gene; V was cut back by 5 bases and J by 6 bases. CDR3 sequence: CASSSGTGGQPQHF. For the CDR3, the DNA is TGTGCCAGCAGTAGTGGAACAGGGGGTCAGCCCCAGCATTTT.

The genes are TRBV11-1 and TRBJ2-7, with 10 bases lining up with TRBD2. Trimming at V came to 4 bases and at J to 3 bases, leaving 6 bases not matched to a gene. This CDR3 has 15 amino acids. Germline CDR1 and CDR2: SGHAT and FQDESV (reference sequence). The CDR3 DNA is TGTGCCAGCAGCTCGAGACTAGCGGGTAGCTACGAGCAGTACTTC. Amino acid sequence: CASSSRLAGSYEQYF. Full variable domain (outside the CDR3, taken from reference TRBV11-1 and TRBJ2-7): EAEVAQSPRYKITEKSQAVAFWCDPISGHATLYWYRQILGQGPELLVQFQDESVVDDSQLPKDRFSAERLKGVDSTLKIQPAELGDSAMYLCASSSRLAGSYEQYFGPGTRLTVT.

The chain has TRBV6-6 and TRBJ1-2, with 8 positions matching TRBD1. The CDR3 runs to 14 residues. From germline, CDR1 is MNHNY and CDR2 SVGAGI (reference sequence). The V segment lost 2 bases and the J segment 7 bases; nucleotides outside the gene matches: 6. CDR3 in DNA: TGTGCCAGCAGTTACCGACAGGGGTCGACTGGCTACACCTTC. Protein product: CASSYRQGSTGYTF.

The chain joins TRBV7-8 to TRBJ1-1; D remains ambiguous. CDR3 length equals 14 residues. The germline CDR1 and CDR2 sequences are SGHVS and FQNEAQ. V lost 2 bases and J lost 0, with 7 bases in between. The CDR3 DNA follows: TGTGCCAGCAGCTTACTATACATGAACACTGAAGCTTTCTTT. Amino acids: CASSLLYMNTEAFF.

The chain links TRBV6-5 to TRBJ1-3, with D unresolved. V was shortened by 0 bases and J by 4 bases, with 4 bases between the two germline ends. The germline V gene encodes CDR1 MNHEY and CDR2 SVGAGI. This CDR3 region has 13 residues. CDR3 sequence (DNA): TGTGCCAGCAGTTACTCGAACGGAAACACCATATATTTT. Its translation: CASSYSNGNTIYF.

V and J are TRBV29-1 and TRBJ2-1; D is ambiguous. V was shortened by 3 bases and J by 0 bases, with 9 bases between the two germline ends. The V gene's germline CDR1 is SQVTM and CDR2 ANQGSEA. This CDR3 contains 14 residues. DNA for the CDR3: TGCAGCGTTGATACGCGGCGCTCCTACAATGAGCAGTTCTTC. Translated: CSVDTRRSYNEQFF.